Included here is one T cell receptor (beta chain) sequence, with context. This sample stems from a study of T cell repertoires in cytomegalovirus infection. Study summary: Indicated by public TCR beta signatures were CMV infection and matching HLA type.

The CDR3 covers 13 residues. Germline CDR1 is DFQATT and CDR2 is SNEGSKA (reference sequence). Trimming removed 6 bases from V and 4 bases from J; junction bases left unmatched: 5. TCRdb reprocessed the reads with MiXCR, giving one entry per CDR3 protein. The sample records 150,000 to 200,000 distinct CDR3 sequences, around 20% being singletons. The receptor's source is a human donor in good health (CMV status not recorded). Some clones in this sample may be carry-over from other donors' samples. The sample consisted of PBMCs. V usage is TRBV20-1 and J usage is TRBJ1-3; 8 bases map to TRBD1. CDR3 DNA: TGCAGTGCAACCCAGGGGGCGGGAAACACCATATATTTT. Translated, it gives CSATQGAGNTIYF.